The clone carrying this T cell receptor (beta chain) was counted once. Antigen: not known. This sample was included in a study of T cell responses to AZD1222 COVID-19 vaccine. About the study: Pooled together were second doses at about 4 or about 12 weeks. Points from the study as a whole: CD4 TCRs associated with vaccination spanned spike, dominating at 160-218 and 743-854. Donor demographics were predominantly white British with a female majority; clonal diversity may be underestimated. Receipt of two AZD1222 doses was followed by a rise in Spike-specific TCR breadth and depth.

Generated by immunoSEQ multiplex PCR, the TCRdb table keeps only in-frame clones and is missing some. The profile covers tens of thousands of clones, with roughly nine tenths appearing a single time and about 7.3% taken by the ten largest. Germline-derived CDR1 and CDR2 are SGHTA and FQGNSA. This CDR3 contains 16 residues. V was cut by 5 bases and J by 6 bases, with 21 bases left in between. This TCR was sampled from an adult in good health. The chain has TRBV7-2 and TRBJ2-3, with D perhaps matching TRBD1 (6 bases). The sample in question was peripheral blood, obtained on day 0 of AZD1222 vaccination. The DNA for the CDR3 is TGTGCCAGCAGCCCCCAAATGGCTTCTACAGGGGATACGCAGTATTTT. It encodes CASSPQMASTGDTQYF.